This T cell receptor (beta chain) derives from a study of CD4 and CD8 cells across lung adenocarcinoma regions. The patients had localized lung adenocarcinoma, a non-small cell subtype. TCRdb passed the PCR reads through MiXCR, listing each CDR3 protein once. Here the sample spans 7,500 or so distinct CDR3 sequences, 53% being singletons. This clonotype was seen many times. The clonotype originates from a male donor with lung adenocarcinoma. The CD4 and CD8 labels of this study may be unreliable. The sequenced material came from CD8+ T cells from the center of a lung tumor.

CDR3 residues: CASSRTGSQPQHF. Here the CDR3 DNA reads TGTGCCAGCAGCCGAACAGGGAGTCAGCCCCAGCATTTT. The chain links TRBV14 to TRBJ1-5, with D perhaps TRBD1 (6 bases). Germline V gene lookup returns CDR1 SGHDN and CDR2 FVKESK. V was shortened by 4 bases and J by 6 bases, with 10 bases between the two germline ends. This CDR3 has 13 residues.